The clone carrying this TCR beta chain showed up many times. The sample belongs to a study of lung T cells in sarcoidosis with Löfgren's syndrome. This CDR3 region has 14 residues. Trimming removed 6 bases from V and 6 bases from J; junction bases left unmatched: 7. Germline assignment: CDR1 MDHEN and CDR2 SYDVKM. TCRdb passed the reads through MiXCR, listing each CDR3 protein once. The data show 50,000 to 65,000 distinct CDR3 sequences, 21% seen once. The rearrangement joins TRBV28 to TRBJ1-5, with 8 positions matching TRBD1. The sequenced sample consisted of CD4+ T cells from PBMCs. This receptor was identified in a human donor with sarcoidosis (Löfgren's syndrome or another form), or a control subject (not recorded which). The CDR3 here is CASSPGTGFQPQHF. Written as DNA, the CDR3 is TGTGCCAGCAGCCCAGGGACAGGTTTTCAGCCCCAGCATTTT.